These 17 T cell receptor beta chains came from one sample sequenced in a study of T cell repertoires in cytomegalovirus infection. Their target antigens are unknown. TCRdb re-called the reads through MiXCR, storing one row per CDR3 protein. Here the sample spans under 120,000 distinct CDR3 sequences, around 45% being singletons. Source: CD8+ T cells from cultured PBMCs, taken from culture after CMV antigen stimulation. The source is a human donor in good health (CMV status not recorded). Some clones in this sample may be carry-over from other donors' samples.

The rearrangement joins TRBV2 to TRBJ2-7; D unresolved. The CDR3 is 13 amino acids. Per the germline V gene, CDR1 is SNHLY and CDR2 is FYNNEI. Trimming removed 6 bases from V and 4 bases from J, with 13 bases in between. The DNA of the CDR3 is TGTGCCAGCAGGGACCTACATACGTACGAGCAGTACTTC. The encoded protein is CASRDLHTYEQYF. Variable domain in full (rest from reference TRBV2 and TRBJ2-7): EPEVTQTPSHQVTQMGQEVILRCVPISNHLYFYWYRQILGQKVEFLVSFYNNEISEKSEIFDDQFSVERPDGSNFTLKIRSTKLEDSAMYFCASRDLHTYEQYFGPGTRLTVT.

The chain recombines TRBV10-2 with TRBJ1-5; the match to TRBD1 covers 9 bases. The CDR3 runs 13 residues. Germline-derived CDR1 and CDR2 are WSHSY and SAAADI. V was pared by 6 bases and J by 4 bases, with 1 base of the junction left unmatched. The CDR3 nucleotides are TGCGCCAGCAGAGGACAGGGGAATCAGCCCCAGCATTTT. This translates into CASRGQGNQPQHF.

Here the CDR3 reads CASSSSTAGAGAEQYF. The CDR3 coding sequence is TGTGCCAGCAGCTCGTCCACTGCCGGTGCCGGGGCTGAGCAGTACTTC. The V and J genes are TRBV7-9 and TRBJ2-7; the D gene could be TRBD1 or TRBD2 (5 bases each). There are 16 residues in the CDR3. Between the trimmed V and J ends, which lost 4 bases and 7 bases, there was a span of 23 bases. Germline assignment: CDR1 SEHNR and CDR2 FQNEAQ (reference sequence).

As to this clonotype: Its ends do not fully match the called genes, so a read error is possible. This chain links TRBV6-1 with TRBJ1-2; the match to TRBD1 covers 7 bases. Germline V gene lookup returns CDR1 MNHNS and CDR2 SASEGT. This CDR3 has 15 amino acids. DNA for the CDR3: TGTGCCAGCATTGAATACGAGGGGGCGAACTATGGCTACACCTTC. Protein product: CASIEYEGANYGYTF.

The chain carries TRBV12-3 or TRBV12-4 and TRBJ2-2, with D perhaps matching TRBD2 (5 bases). With 3 bases removed from V and 4 bases from J, the gap between germline ends came to 9 bases. CDR3 length equals 14 residues. The CDR3 DNA reads TGTGCCAGCAGTTTTGCGGAGGCCACCGGGGAGCTGTTTTTT. It codes for CASSFAEATGELFF.

This clonotype was observed a handful of times. The rearrangement joins TRBV7-8 to TRBJ2-1; D unclear. Germline V CDR1 and CDR2: SGHVS, FQNEAQ. CDR3 length: 16 amino acids. Trimming cost V 1 base and J 4 bases, with 14 bases left between them. In nucleotides, the CDR3 is TGTGCCAGCAGCTTAGACCCTAGAGAGCCTTACAATGAGCAGTTCTTC. The encoded protein is CASSLDPREPYNEQFF.

This clonotype has just one count. The chain recombines TRBV2 with TRBJ2-2, with 10 bases aligning to TRBD1. The V and J ends lost 6 bases and 7 bases, in that order; junction bases with no gene match: 8. This CDR3 contains 15 residues. Germline CDR1 is SNHLY and CDR2 is FYNNEI. The CDR3 region is CASSHGTGADGELFF. As DNA, the CDR3 is TGTGCCAGCAGCCACGGGACAGGGGCGGACGGGGAGCTGTTTTTT. Full variable domain (outside the CDR3, taken from reference TRBV2 and TRBJ2-2): EPEVTQTPSHQVTQMGQEVILRCVPISNHLYFYWYRQILGQKVEFLVSFYNNEISEKSEIFDDQFSVERPDGSNFTLKIRSTKLEDSAMYFCASSHGTGADGELFFGEGSRLTVL.

This clonotype was counted ten times or more. The V and J genes are TRBV7-8 and TRBJ2-7; D gene ambiguous. The V and J ends lost 1 base and 0 bases respectively, with 10 bases between them. The CDR3 is 15 amino acids. In germline, CDR1 is SGHVS, CDR2 FQNEAQ. The CDR3: CASSLGVPPSYEQYF. The CDR3 DNA follows: TGTGCCAGCAGCTTAGGAGTTCCCCCCTCCTACGAGCAGTACTTC.

This clonotype was recorded a few times. The chain uses TRBV6-6 and TRBJ1-2; 8 bases are shared with TRBD1. The germline V gene has CDR1 MNHNY and CDR2 SVGAGI (reference sequence). The CDR3 is made up of 15 amino acids. V lost 6 bases and J lost 6; bases outside the gene matches: 12. CDR3 sequence: CASSTDRASGHGYTF. Written as DNA, the CDR3 is TGTGCCAGCAGCACGGACAGGGCATCGGGACATGGCTACACCTTC.

The rearrangement uses TRBV2 and TRBJ1-4; perhaps TRBD1 as D (6 bases). Between the trimmed V and J ends, which lost 2 bases and 4 bases, there was a span of 11 bases. CDR1 and CDR2 from the germline V gene are SNHLY and FYNNEI. The length of the CDR3 is 15 residues. This CDR3 reads CASSEMGHINEKLFF. The CDR3 DNA is TGTGCCAGCAGTGAAATGGGACACATTAATGAAAAACTGTTTTTT. Full variable domain (remainder filled in from reference TRBV2 and TRBJ1-4): EPEVTQTPSHQVTQMGQEVILRCVPISNHLYFYWYRQILGQKVEFLVSFYNNEISEKSEIFDDQFSVERPDGSNFTLKIRSTKLEDSAMYFCASSEMGHINEKLFFGSGTQLSVL.

The CDR3 DNA is TGCAGTGCTAGGGGGGGCGTGAACCCGGCTGAGCAGTTCTTC. It yields the protein CSARGGVNPAEQFF. This chain uses TRBV20-1 with TRBJ2-1, with D perhaps TRBD1 or TRBD2 (6 bases each). Trimming cost V 3 bases and J 9 bases, with 18 bases left between them. The germline V gene encodes CDR1 DFQATT and CDR2 SNEGSKA (reference sequence). The length of the CDR3 is 14 residues.

The V and J genes are TRBV2 and TRBJ1-1, with D unresolved. The V gene's germline CDR1 is SNHLY and CDR2 FYNNEI. CDR3 length: 15 amino acids. Trimming left V 3 bases short and J 0 bases short, with 11 bases between. CDR3 coding DNA: TGTGCCAGCAGTGAGAGTGCCCGGATGAACACTGAAGCTTTCTTT. Translation: CASSESARMNTEAFF.

The chain joins TRBV7-2 to TRBJ2-1, with 9 bases identical to TRBD2. Germline-derived CDR1 and CDR2 are SGHTA and FQGNSA. After removal of 2 bases from V and 5 bases from J, the junction contained 4 bases not matched to a gene. The CDR3 runs 15 residues. The CDR3 loop is CASSLWASGNNEQFF. CDR3 bases: TGTGCCAGCAGCTTATGGGCTAGCGGGAACAATGAGCAGTTCTTC.

This clonotype was counted between two and nine times. At one end, the junction sequence differs from germline, possibly due to a read error. The chain combines TRBV19 with TRBJ1-2; weak D call: TRBD1 (5 bases). The germline V gene has CDR1 LNHDA and CDR2 SQIVND (reference sequence). This CDR3 region has 11 residues. The CDR3 sequence: CASSITGTPSF. As DNA, the CDR3 is TGTGCCAGTAGTATAACCGGGACGCCATCCTTC.

This clonotype occurred many times. The V gene is TRBV7-2, the J gene TRBJ1-5, with D uncertain. The V end was cut by 5 bases, the J end by 0 bases, with 8 bases between. The CDR3 covers 14 residues. Germline assignment: CDR1 SGHTA and CDR2 FQGNSA. This CDR3 is CASSPVGSNQPQHF. The CDR3 bases are TGTGCCAGCAGCCCAGTGGGTAGCAATCAGCCCCAGCATTTT. Looking up the rest from reference TRBV7-2 and TRBJ1-5 gives the full variable domain: GAGVSQSPSNKVTEKGKDVELRCDPISGHTALYWYRQSLGQGLEFLIYFQGNSAPDKSGLPSDRFSAERTGGSVSTLTIQRTQQEDSAVYLCASSPVGSNQPQHFGDGTRLSIL.

This chain uses TRBV7-2 with TRBJ2-1; 7 bases align to TRBD2. The CDR3 is made up of 17 amino acids. V trimming: 1 base; J trimming: 5 bases; junction bases outside the gene matches: 11. CDR1 and CDR2 (germline): SGHTA, FQGNSA. CDR3: CASSLGYPSGPNNEQFF. In DNA, the CDR3 is TGTGCCAGCAGCTTAGGCTATCCTAGCGGACCCAACAATGAGCAGTTCTTC. The entire variable domain, with the rest obtained from reference TRBV7-2 and TRBJ2-1, is as follows: GAGVSQSPSNKVTEKGKDVELRCDPISGHTALYWYRQSLGQGLEFLIYFQGNSAPDKSGLPSDRFSAERTGGSVSTLTIQRTQQEDSAVYLCASSLGYPSGPNNEQFFGPGTRLTVL.

This chain connects TRBV2 to TRBJ2-1; TRBD2 is a possible D gene (5 bases). Germline V gives CDR1 SNHLY, CDR2 FYNNEI. The germline V and J ends were trimmed by 7 bases and 9 bases, with 19 bases remaining between them. The CDR3 is 14 amino acids. CDR3 in DNA: TGTGCCAGCACCCGTCTGTATAGCGACGGTGAGCAGTTCTTC. This encodes CASTRLYSDGEQFF.